One T cell receptor beta chain is described in this entry. This sample stems from a study of blood T cell repertoires in COVID-19. Authors' methods: For nucleated cells, counts were estimated from reference gene primer amplification. This table comes from immunoSEQ multiplex PCR, and its TCRdb copy is limited to in-frame clones, with some not included. V, J and clone size are taken as reported in that table, and D and trimming were inferred from the DNA itself. This sample has approximately 440,000 clones, with around 90% found just once. The CDR3 contains 14 residues. V was clipped by 5 bases and J by 8 bases, with 16 bases between them. Germline V gene lookup returns CDR1 SGDLS and CDR2 YYNGEE.

The source is a woman aged 18-30 years who had recovered from COVID-19. V and J are TRBV9 and TRBJ1-4, with D tentatively TRBD1 (5 bases). The sequenced sample was PBMCs or T cells enriched from blood (not recorded which). The CDR3, as DNA: TGTGCCAGCAGTAAATGGGGGGAGGACGAAAAACTGTTTTTT. Amino acid sequence: CASSKWGEDEKLFF.